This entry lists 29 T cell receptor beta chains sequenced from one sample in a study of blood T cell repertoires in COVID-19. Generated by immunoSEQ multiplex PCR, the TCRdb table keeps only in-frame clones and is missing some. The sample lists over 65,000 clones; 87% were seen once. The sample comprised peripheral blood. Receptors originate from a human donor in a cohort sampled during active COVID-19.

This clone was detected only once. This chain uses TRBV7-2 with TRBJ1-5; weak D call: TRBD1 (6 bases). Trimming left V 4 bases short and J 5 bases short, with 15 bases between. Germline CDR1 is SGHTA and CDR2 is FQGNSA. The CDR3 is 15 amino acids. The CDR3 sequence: CASSSTTGSHQPQHF. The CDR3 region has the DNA TGTGCCAGCAGCTCTACGACAGGCAGCCATCAGCCCCAGCATTTT.

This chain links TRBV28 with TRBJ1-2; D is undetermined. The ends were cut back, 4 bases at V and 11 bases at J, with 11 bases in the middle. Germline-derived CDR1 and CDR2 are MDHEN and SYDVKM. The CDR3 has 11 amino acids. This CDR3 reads CASSYGGVYTF. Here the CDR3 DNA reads TGTGCCAGCAGTTATGGAGGAGTATACACCTTC.

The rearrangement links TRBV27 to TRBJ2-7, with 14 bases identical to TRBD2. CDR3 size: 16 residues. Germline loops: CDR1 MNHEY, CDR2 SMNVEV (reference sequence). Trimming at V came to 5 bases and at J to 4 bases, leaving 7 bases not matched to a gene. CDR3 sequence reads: CASSLTGLAGAYEQYF. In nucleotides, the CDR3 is TGTGCCAGCAGTCTCACGGGACTAGCGGGAGCTTACGAGCAGTACTTC.

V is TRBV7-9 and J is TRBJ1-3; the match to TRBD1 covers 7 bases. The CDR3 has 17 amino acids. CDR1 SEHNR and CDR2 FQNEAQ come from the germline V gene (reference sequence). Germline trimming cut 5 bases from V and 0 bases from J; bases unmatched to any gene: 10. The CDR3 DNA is TGTGCCAGCAGCCGCGAGCCAGGACAGGTCTCTGGAAACACCATATATTTT. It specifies CASSREPGQVSGNTIYF. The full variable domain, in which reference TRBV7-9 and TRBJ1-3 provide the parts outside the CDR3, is DTGVSQNPRHKITKRGQNVTFRCDPISEHNRLYWYRQTLGQGPEFLTYFQNEAQLEKSRLLSDRFSAERPKGSFSTLEIQRTEQGDSAMYLCASSREPGQVSGNTIYFGEGSWLTVV.

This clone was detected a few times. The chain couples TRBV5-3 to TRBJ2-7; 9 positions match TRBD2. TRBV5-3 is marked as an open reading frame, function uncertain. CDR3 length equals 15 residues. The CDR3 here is CTRSSGASSSYEQYF. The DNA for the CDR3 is TGTACCCGATCTAGCGGGGCCTCCAGCTCCTACGAGCAGTACTTC.

The CDR3: CASLYGTNSYEQYF. The CDR3 DNA is TGTGCCAGCCTCTACGGGACAAACTCCTACGAGCAGTACTTC. This chain joins TRBV2 and TRBJ2-7; TRBD1 might be the D (6 bases). The CDR3 loop spans 14 amino acids. Germline V gene data show CDR1 as SNHLY and CDR2 as FYNNEI. The germline V and J ends were trimmed by 8 bases and 0 bases, with 14 bases remaining between them.

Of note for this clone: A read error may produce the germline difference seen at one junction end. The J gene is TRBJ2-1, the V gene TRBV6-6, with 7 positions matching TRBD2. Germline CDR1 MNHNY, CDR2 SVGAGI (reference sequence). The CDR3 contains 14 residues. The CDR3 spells CASSDSSGFNEQFF. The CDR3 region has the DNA TGTGCCAGCAGTGACTCTAGCGGTTTCAATGAGCAGTTCTTC.

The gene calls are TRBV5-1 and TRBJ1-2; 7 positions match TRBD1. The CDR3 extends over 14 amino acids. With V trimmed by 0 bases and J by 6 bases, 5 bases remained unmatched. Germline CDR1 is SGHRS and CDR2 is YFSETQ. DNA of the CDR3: TGCGCCAGCAGCTTGGAGGTAGGGGGCGATGGCTACACCTTC. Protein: CASSLEVGGDGYTF.

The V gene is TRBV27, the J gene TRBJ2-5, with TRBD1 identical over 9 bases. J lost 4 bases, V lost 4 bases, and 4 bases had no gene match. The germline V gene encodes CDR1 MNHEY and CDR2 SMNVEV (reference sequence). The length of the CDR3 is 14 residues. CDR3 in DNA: TGTGCCAGCAGTTGGGGACAGGGTATAGAGACCCAGTACTTC. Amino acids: CASSWGQGIETQYF.

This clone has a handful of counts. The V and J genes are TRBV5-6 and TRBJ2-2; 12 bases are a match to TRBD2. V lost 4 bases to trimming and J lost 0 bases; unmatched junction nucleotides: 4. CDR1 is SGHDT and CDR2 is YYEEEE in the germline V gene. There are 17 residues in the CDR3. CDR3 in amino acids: CASSPGLAGPNTGELFF. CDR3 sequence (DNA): TGTGCCAGCAGCCCCGGACTAGCGGGGCCGAACACCGGGGAGCTGTTTTTT.

The chain's CDR3 is CASSPREHEQYF. CDR3 in DNA: TGTGCCAGCTCACCAAGGGAGCACGAGCAGTACTTC. This rearrangement joins TRBV18 to TRBJ2-7; tentative D call: TRBD2 (5 bases). This CDR3 contains 12 residues. Trimming took off 2 bases at V and 5 bases at J, with 7 bases between the two ends. CDR1 and CDR2 (germline): KGHSH, LQKENI.

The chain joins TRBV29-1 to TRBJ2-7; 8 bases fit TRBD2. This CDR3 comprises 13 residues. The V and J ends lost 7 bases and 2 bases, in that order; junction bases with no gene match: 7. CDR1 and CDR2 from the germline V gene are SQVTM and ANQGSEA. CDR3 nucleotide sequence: TGCAGCGCTAAGACTAGCGCGGCCTACGAGCAGTACTTC. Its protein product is CSAKTSAAYEQYF.

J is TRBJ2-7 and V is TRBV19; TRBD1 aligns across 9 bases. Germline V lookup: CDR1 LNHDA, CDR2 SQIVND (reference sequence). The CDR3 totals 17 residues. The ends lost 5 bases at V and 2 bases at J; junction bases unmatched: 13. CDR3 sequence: CASSLYGGQGLTYEQYF. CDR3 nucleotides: TGTGCCAGTAGTTTATATGGGGGACAGGGTCTAACCTACGAGCAGTACTTC.

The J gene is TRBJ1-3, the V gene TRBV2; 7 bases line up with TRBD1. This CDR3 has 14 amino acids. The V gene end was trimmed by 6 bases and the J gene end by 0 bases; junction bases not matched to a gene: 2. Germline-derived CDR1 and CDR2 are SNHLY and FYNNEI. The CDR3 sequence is CASRGQSSGNTIYF. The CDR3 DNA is TGTGCCAGCAGGGGACAGAGCTCTGGAAACACCATATATTTT.

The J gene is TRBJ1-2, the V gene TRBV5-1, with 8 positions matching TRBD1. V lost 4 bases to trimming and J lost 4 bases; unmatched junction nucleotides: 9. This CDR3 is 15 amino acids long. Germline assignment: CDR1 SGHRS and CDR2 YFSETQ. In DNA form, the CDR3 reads TGCGCCAGCAGCACGACAGGGGAGAAGATCTATGGCTACACCTTC. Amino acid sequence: CASSTTGEKIYGYTF.

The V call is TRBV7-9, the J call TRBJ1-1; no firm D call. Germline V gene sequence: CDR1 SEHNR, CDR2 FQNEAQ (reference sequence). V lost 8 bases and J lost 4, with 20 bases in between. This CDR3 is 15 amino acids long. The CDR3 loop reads CASLGPQGAFTEAFF. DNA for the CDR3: TGTGCCAGCCTAGGCCCACAAGGCGCTTTCACTGAAGCTTTCTTT. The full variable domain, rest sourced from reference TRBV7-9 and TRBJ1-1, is DTGVSQNPRHKITKRGQNVTFRCDPISEHNRLYWYRQTLGQGPEFLTYFQNEAQLEKSRLLSDRFSAERPKGSFSTLEIQRTEQGDSAMYLCASLGPQGAFTEAFFGQGTRLTVV.

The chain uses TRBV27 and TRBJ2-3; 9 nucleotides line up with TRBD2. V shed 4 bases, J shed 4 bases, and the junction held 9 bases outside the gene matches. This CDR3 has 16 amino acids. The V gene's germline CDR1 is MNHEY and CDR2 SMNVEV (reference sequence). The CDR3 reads CASSSLEAGGPDTQYF. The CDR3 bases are TGTGCCAGCAGTTCCCTCGAAGCGGGAGGTCCAGATACGCAGTATTTT.

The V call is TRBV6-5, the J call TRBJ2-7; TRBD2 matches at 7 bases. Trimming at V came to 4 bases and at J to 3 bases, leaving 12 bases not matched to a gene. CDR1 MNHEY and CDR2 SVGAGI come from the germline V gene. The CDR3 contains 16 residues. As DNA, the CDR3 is TGTGCCAGCAGTTTGGGAGGGCAGGTAATGGTCTACGAGCAGTACTTC. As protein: CASSLGGQVMVYEQYF.

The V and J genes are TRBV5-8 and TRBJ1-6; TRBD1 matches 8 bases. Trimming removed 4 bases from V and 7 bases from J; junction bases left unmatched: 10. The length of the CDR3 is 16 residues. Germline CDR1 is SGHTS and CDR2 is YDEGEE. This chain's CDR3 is CASSEGTGRINSPLHF. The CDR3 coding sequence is TGTGCCAGCAGCGAGGGGACAGGTAGAATCAATTCACCCCTCCACTTT.

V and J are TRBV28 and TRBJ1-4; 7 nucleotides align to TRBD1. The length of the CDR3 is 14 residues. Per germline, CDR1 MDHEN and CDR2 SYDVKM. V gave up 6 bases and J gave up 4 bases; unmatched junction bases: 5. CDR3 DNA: TGTGCCAGCAGGGGCGGACAGGATAATGAAAAACTGTTTTTT. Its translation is CASRGGQDNEKLFF.

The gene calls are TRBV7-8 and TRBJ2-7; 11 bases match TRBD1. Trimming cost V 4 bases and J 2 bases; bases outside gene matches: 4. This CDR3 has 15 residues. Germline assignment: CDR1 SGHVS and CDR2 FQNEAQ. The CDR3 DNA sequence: TGTGCCAGCAGCTGGGGGACAGGGGGGACCTACGAGCAGTACTTC. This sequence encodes CASSWGTGGTYEQYF.

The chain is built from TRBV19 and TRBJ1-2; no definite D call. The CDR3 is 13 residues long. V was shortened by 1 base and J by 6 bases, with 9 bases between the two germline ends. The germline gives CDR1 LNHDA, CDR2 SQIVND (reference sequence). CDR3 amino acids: CASSIGGEDGYTF. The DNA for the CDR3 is TGTGCCAGTAGTATAGGGGGAGAAGATGGCTACACCTTC.

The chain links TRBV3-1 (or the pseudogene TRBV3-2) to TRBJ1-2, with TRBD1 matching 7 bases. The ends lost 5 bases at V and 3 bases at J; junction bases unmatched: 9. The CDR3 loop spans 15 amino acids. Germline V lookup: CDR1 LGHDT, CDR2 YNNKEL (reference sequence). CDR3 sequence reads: CASSYSGTEDYGYTF. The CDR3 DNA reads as TGTGCCAGCAGCTACTCCGGGACAGAAGACTATGGCTACACCTTC.

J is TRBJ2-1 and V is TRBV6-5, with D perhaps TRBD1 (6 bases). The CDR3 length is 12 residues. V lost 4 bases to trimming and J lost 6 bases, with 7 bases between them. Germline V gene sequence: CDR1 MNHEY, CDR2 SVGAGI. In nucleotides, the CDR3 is TGTGCCAGCAGTTCCAGGGGCAATGAGCAGTTCTTC. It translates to CASSSRGNEQFF.

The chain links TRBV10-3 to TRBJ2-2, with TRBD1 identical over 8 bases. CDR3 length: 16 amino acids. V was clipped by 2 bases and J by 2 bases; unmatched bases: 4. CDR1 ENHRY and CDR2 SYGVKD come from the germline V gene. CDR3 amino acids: CAISEGGTGNTGELFF. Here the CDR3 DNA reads TGTGCCATCAGTGAGGGAGGGACAGGCAACACCGGGGAGCTGTTTTTT.

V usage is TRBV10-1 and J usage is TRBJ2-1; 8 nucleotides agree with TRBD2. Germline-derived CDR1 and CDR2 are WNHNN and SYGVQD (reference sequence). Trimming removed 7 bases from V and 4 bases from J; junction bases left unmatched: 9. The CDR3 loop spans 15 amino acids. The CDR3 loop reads CASTNTGTRYNEQFF. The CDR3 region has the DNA TGCGCCAGCACTAATACCGGGACTAGATACAATGAGCAGTTCTTC.

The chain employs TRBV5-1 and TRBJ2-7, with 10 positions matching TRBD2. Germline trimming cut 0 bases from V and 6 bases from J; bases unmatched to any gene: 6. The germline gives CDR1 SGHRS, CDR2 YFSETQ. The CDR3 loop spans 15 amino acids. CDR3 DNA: TGCGCCAGCAGCTTGGATGGAGCGGGAGGGAGCGAGCAGTACTTC. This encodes CASSLDGAGGSEQYF.

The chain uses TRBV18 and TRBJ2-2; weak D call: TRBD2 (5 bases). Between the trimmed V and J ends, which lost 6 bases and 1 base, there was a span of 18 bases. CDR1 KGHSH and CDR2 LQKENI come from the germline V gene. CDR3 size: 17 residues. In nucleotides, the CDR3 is TGTGCCAGCTCCCCCCTGGAGGTGGCTGTGAACACCGGGGAGCTGTTTTTT. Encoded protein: CASSPLEVAVNTGELFF.

CDR3 DNA: TGTGCCTGGGGACAGGGCGGTTATGAAAAACTGTTTTTT. Protein product: CAWGQGGYEKLFF. The genes are TRBV30 and TRBJ1-4, with TRBD1 matching over 8 bases. This CDR3 spans 13 amino acids. The V segment lost 5 bases and the J segment 6 bases; nucleotides outside the gene matches: 5. Germline-derived CDR1 and CDR2 are GTSNPN and SVGIG (reference sequence).